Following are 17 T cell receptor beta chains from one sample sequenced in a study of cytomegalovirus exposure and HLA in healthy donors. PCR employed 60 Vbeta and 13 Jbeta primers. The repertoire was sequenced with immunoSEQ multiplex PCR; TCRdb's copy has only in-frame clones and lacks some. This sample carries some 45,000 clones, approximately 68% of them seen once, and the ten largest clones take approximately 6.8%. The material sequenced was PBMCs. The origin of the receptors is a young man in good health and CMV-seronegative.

The CDR3 DNA reads TGTGCCAGCAGCTTGGGGGTAGCGGGCACCGGGGAGCTGTTTTTT. Its translation is CASSLGVAGTGELFF. This chain links TRBV5-4 with TRBJ2-2; 7 bases match TRBD2. The trim removed 0 bases at V and 4 bases at J, leaving 3 bases unmatched. The CDR3 length is 15 residues. Per germline, CDR1 SGHNT and CDR2 YYREEE (reference sequence). The whole variable domain, filled in from reference TRBV5-4 and TRBJ2-2, reads ETGVTQSPTHLIKTRGQQVTLRCSSQSGHNTVSWYQQALGQGPQFIFQYYREEENGRGNFPPRFSGLQFPNYSSELNVNALELDDSALYLCASSLGVAGTGELFFGEGSRLTVL.

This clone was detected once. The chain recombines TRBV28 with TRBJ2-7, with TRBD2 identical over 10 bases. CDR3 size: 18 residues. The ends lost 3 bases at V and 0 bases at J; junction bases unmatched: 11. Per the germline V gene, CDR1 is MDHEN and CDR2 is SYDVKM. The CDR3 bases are TGTGCCAGCAGTTTGGTGACTAGCGGGCTTCAAAGCTCCTACGAGCAGTACTTC. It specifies CASSLVTSGLQSSYEQYF. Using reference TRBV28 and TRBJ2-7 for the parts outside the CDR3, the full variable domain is DVKVTQSSRYLVKRTGEKVFLECVQDMDHENMFWYRQDPGLGLRLIYFSYDVKMKEKGDIPEGYSVSREKKERFSLILESASTNQTSMYLCASSLVTSGLQSSYEQYFGPGTRLTVT.

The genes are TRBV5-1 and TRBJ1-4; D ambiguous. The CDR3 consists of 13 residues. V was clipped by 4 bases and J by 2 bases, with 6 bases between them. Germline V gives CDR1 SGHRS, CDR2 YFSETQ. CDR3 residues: CASSEPTNEKLFF. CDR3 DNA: TGCGCCAGCAGCGAGCCGACTAATGAAAAACTGTTTTTT. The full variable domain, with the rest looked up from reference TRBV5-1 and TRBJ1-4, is KAGVTQTPRYLIKTRGQQVTLSCSPISGHRSVSWYQQTPGQGLQFLFEYFSETQRNKGNFPGRFSGRQFSNSRSEMNVSTLELGDSALYLCASSEPTNEKLFFGSGTQLSVL.

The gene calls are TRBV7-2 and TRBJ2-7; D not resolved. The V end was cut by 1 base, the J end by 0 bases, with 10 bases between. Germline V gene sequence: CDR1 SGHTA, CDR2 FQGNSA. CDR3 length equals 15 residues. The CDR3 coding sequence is TGTGCCAGCAGCTTAGGTTCACAAATCTCCTACGAGCAGTACTTC. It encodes CASSLGSQISYEQYF.

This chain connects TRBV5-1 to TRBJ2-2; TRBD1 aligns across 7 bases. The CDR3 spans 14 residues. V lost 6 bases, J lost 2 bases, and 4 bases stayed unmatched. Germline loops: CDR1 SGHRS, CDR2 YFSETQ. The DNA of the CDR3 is TGCGCCAGCACGACAGGGACAAACACCGGGGAGCTGTTTTTT. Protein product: CASTTGTNTGELFF.

The CDR3 loop is CASNFNAGANVLTF. The CDR3, as DNA: TGTGCCAGCAATTTTAATGCTGGGGCCAACGTCCTGACTTTC. This chain joins TRBV28 and TRBJ2-6; unclear D gene. V was pared by 7 bases and J by 2 bases, with 9 bases between. The germline CDR1 and CDR2 sequences are MDHEN and SYDVKM. This CDR3 has 14 amino acids.

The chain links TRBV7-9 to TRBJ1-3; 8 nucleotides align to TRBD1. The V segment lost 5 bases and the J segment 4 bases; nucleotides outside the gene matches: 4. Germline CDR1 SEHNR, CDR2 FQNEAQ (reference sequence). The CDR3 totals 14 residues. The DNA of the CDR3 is TGTGCCAGCAGCCTCTGGACAGGGGGAAACACCATATATTTT. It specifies CASSLWTGGNTIYF.

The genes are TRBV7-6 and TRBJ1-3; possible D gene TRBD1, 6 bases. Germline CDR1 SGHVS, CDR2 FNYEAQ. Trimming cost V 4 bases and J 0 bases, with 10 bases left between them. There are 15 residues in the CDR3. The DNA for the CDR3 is TGTGCCAGCAGCTATGACAGGAACTCTGGAAACACCATATATTTT. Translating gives CASSYDRNSGNTIYF.

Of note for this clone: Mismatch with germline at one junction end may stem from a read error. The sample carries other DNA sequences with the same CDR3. The CDR3 DNA is TGTGCTTGGAGGGGGGGGCTTGGACTAGCGGAGGGAGATACGCAGTATTTT. It is translated as CAWRGGLGLAEGDTQYF. This chain connects TRBV30 to TRBJ2-3; 10 bases match TRBD2. Germline V gives CDR1 GTSNPN, CDR2 SVGIG (reference sequence). The CDR3 length is 17 residues.

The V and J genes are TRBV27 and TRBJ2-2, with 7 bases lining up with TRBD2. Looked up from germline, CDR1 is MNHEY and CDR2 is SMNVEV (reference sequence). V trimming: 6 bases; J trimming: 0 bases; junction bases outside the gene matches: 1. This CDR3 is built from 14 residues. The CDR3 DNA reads TGTGCCAGCAGGGCGGGGGCGAACACCGGGGAGCTGTTTTTT. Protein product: CASRAGANTGELFF.

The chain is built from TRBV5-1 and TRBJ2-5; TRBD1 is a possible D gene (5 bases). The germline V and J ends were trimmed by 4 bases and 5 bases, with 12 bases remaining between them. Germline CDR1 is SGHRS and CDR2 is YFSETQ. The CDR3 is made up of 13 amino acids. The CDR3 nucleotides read TGCGCCAGCAGCAACGCCAGGGTGGAGACCCAGTACTTC. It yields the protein CASSNARVETQYF. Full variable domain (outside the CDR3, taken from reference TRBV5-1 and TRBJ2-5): KAGVTQTPRYLIKTRGQQVTLSCSPISGHRSVSWYQQTPGQGLQFLFEYFSETQRNKGNFPGRFSGRQFSNSRSEMNVSTLELGDSALYLCASSNARVETQYFGPGTRLLVL.

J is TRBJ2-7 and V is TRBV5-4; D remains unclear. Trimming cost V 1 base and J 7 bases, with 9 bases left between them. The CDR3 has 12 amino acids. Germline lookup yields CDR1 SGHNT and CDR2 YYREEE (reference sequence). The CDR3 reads CASSLMTREQYF. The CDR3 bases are TGTGCCAGCAGCTTGATGACACGGGAGCAGTACTTC.

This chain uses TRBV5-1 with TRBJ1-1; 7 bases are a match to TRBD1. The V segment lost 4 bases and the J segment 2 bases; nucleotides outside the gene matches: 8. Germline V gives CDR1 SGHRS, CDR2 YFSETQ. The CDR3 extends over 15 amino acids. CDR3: CASSADRESNTEAFF. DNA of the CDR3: TGCGCCAGCAGCGCCGACAGGGAAAGTAACACTGAAGCTTTCTTT.

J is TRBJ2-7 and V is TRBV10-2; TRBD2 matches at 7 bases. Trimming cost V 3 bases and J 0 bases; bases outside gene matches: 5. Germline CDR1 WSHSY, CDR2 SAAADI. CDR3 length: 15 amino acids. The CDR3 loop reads CASSDPGGSSYEQYF. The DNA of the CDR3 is TGCGCCAGCAGTGACCCCGGGGGGAGCTCCTACGAGCAGTACTTC.

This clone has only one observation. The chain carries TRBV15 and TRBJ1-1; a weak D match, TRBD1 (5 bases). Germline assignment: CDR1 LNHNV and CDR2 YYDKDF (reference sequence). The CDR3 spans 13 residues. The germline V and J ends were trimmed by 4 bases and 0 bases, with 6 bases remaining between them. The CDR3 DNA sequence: TGTGCCACCAGCAAACAGGTGAACACTGAAGCTTTCTTT. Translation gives CATSKQVNTEAFF. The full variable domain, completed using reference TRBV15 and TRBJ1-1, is DAMVIQNPRYQVTQFGKPVTLSCSQTLNHNVMYWYQQKSSQAPKLLFHYYDKDFNNEADTPDNFQSRRPNTSFCFLDIRSPGLGDTAMYLCATSKQVNTEAFFGQGTRLTVV.

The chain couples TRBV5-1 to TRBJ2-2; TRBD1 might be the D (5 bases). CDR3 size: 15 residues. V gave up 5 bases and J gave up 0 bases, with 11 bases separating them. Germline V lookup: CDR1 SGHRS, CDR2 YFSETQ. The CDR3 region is CASRDTPPNTGELFF. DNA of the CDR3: TGCGCCAGCAGGGACACCCCGCCGAACACCGGGGAGCTGTTTTTT.

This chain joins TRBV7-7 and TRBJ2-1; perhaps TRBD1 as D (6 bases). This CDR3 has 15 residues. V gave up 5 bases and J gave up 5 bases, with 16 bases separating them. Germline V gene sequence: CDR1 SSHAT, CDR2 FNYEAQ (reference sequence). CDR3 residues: CASSNHPRGNNEQFF. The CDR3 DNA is TGTGCCAGCAGCAATCACCCCAGGGGCAACAATGAGCAGTTCTTC.